A selection of T cell receptor beta chains follows, all from one sample in a study of shared clonotypes between healthy human individuals. Sequenced by immunoSEQ multiplex PCR; TCRdb stores in-frame clones only, minus some. The table lists about 2.5 million clones, around 90% of them singletons, with 0.3% to 0.45% in the top ten. Sequencing was done on a sample of naive CD4+ T cells from PBMCs. These TCRs come from a man aged 18 to 30 in good health. Some clones in this sample may be carry-over from other donors' samples. Each CDR3 is given with its conserved first and last residue. The D gene is left open where the match is weak. Clone size is not always given. Where it is, it says once, few, many or a class for expanded clones.

d_gene: NA
abundance: NA
len: 13
j_gene: TRBJ1-3
v_gene: TRBV27
CDR3aa: CASSLGAGNTIYF
CDR3nt: TGTGCCAGCAGTTTAGGGGCTGGAAACACCATATATTTT

d_gene: NA
abundance: NA
len: 15
j_gene: TRBJ1-2
v_gene: TRBV28
CDR3aa: CASSSPGTPEQGYTF
CDR3nt: TGTGCCAGCAGTTCCCCAGGGACGCCCGAGCAGGGCTACACCTTC

d_gene: TRBD1
abundance: once
len: 18
j_gene: TRBJ2-7
v_gene: TRBV27
CDR3aa: CASSPNLWDSSQTYEQYF
CDR3nt: TGTGCCAGCAGTCCCAATCTTTGGGACAGCAGCCAAACCTACGAGCAGTACTTC

d_gene: NA
abundance: NA
len: 14
j_gene: TRBJ2-7
v_gene: TRBV28
CDR3aa: CASSGDRSFNEQYF
CDR3nt: TGTGCCAGCAGTGGCGACAGGAGCTTTAACGAGCAGTACTTC

d_gene: TRBD2
abundance: NA
len: 18
j_gene: TRBJ2-1
v_gene: TRBV5-4
CDR3aa: CASTGTSKIGVSYNEQFF
CDR3nt: TGTGCCAGCACCGGGACTAGCAAAATTGGGGTATCCTACAATGAGCAGTTCTTC

d_gene: NA
abundance: NA
len: 15
j_gene: TRBJ2-7
v_gene: TRBV18
CDR3aa: CASSPRQTSSYEQYF
CDR3nt: TGTGCCAGCTCACCGAGACAGACCTCATCCTACGAGCAGTACTTC

d_gene: NA
abundance: NA
len: 14
j_gene: TRBJ2-5
v_gene: TRBV27
CDR3aa: CASSLLGGRETQYF
CDR3nt: TGTGCCAGCAGTTTATTGGGGGGGCGAGAGACCCAGTACTTC

d_gene: NA
abundance: NA
len: 15
j_gene: TRBJ2-7
v_gene: TRBV27
CDR3aa: CASSLFRGASYEQYF
CDR3nt: TGTGCCAGCAGTTTGTTCAGGGGGGCCTCCTACGAGCAGTACTTC

d_gene: NA
abundance: NA
len: 13
j_gene: TRBJ1-1
v_gene: TRBV29-1
CDR3aa: CSVRPRQFAEAFF
CDR3nt: TGCAGCGTTCGACCTCGACAGTTCGCTGAAGCTTTCTTT

d_gene: TRBD2
abundance: NA
len: 15
j_gene: TRBJ2-1
v_gene: TRBV9
CDR3aa: CASRPFGRTDNEQFF
CDR3nt: TGTGCCAGCAGGCCGTTCGGGAGGACGGACAATGAGCAGTTCTTC

d_gene: TRBD1
abundance: few
len: 14
j_gene: TRBJ1-5
v_gene: TRBV19
CDR3aa: CASSTTGGDQPQHF
CDR3nt: TGTGCCAGTAGTACGACAGGGGGCGATCAGCCCCAGCATTTT

d_gene: NA
abundance: NA
len: 19
j_gene: TRBJ2-3
v_gene: TRBV7-2
CDR3aa: CASSLREGLGGVSPDTQYF
CDR3nt: TGTGCCAGCAGCCTGCGAGAAGGGTTGGGGGGAGTGTCTCCAGATACGCAGTATTTT

d_gene: NA
abundance: NA
len: 13
j_gene: TRBJ1-2
v_gene: TRBV6-1
CDR3aa: CASSEIGYYGYTF
CDR3nt: TGTGCCAGCAGTGAAATCGGGTACTATGGCTACACCTTC

d_gene: TRBD2
abundance: NA
len: 14
j_gene: TRBJ2-1
v_gene: TRBV18
CDR3aa: CASSPGTSDDEQFF
CDR3nt: TGTGCCAGCTCACCGGGGACTAGCGACGATGAGCAGTTCTTC

d_gene: NA
abundance: NA
len: 14
j_gene: TRBJ2-1
v_gene: TRBV5-1
CDR3aa: CASSPQSSYNEQFF
CDR3nt: TGCGCCAGCAGCCCCCAGAGCTCCTACAATGAGCAGTTCTTC

d_gene: TRBD1
abundance: NA
len: 14
j_gene: TRBJ2-5
v_gene: TRBV7-3
CDR3aa: CASSPNRGQETQYF
CDR3nt: TGTGCCAGCAGCCCTAACAGGGGGCAAGAGACCCAGTACTTC

d_gene: NA
abundance: NA
len: 15
j_gene: TRBJ1-3
v_gene: TRBV7-2
CDR3aa: CASSFGRLSGNTIYF
CDR3nt: TGTGCCAGCAGCTTTGGCAGGCTGTCTGGAAACACCATATATTTT

d_gene: NA
abundance: NA
len: 22
j_gene: TRBJ1-2
v_gene: TRBV7-7
CDR3aa: CASSLHAFTLIHETARDYGYTF
CDR3nt: TGTGCCAGCAGCCTACACGCCTTTACCCTCATTCACGAGACAGCTAGAGACTATGGCTACACCTTC

d_gene: TRBD1
abundance: NA
len: 15
j_gene: TRBJ1-5
v_gene: TRBV10-1
CDR3aa: CASSQGQGESRPQHF
CDR3nt: TGCGCCAGCAGCCAAGGACAGGGGGAATCCCGGCCCCAGCATTTT

d_gene: NA
abundance: once
len: 14
j_gene: TRBJ1-2
v_gene: TRBV5-4
CDR3aa: CASSLAYAGNGYTF
CDR3nt: TGTGCCAGCAGCTTGGCCTATGCGGGAAATGGCTACACCTTC

d_gene: NA
abundance: NA
len: 12
j_gene: TRBJ2-7
v_gene: TRBV14
CDR3aa: CASSLQVGPTDF
CDR3nt: TGTGCCAGCAGCCTCCAGGTCGGGCCCACGGACTTC

d_gene: NA
abundance: NA
len: 17
j_gene: TRBJ2-1
v_gene: TRBV14
CDR3aa: CASSQDRWKSSYNEQFF
CDR3nt: TGTGCCAGCAGCCAAGATAGATGGAAGAGCTCCTACAATGAGCAGTTCTTC

d_gene: NA
abundance: NA
len: 12
j_gene: TRBJ2-7
v_gene: TRBV10-3
CDR3aa: CAISDRPWEQYF
CDR3nt: TGTGCCATCAGTGACAGGCCTTGGGAGCAGTACTTC

d_gene: NA
abundance: NA
len: 12
j_gene: TRBJ1-1
v_gene: TRBV6-5
CDR3aa: CATGGRVTEAFF
CDR3nt: TGTGCCACAGGCGGGCGGGTCACTGAAGCTTTCTTT

d_gene: NA
abundance: NA
len: 14
j_gene: TRBJ1-4
v_gene: TRBV28
CDR3aa: CASSQGGTNEKLFF
CDR3nt: TGTGCCAGCAGCCAAGGGGGAACTAATGAAAAACTGTTTTTT

d_gene: NA
abundance: NA
len: 15
j_gene: TRBJ2-1
v_gene: TRBV5-6
CDR3aa: CASSLRGAGGNEQFF
CDR3nt: TGTGCCAGCAGCTTGCGGGGGGCCGGGGGCAATGAGCAGTTCTTC

d_gene: TRBD1
abundance: once
len: 15
j_gene: TRBJ1-2
v_gene: TRBV5-1
CDR3aa: CASSSSRDRGDGYTF
CDR3nt: TGCGCCAGCAGTTCAAGCCGGGACAGGGGGGATGGCTACACCTTC

d_gene: TRBD2
abundance: once
len: 16
j_gene: TRBJ2-1
v_gene: TRBV7-2
CDR3aa: CASSLDGGRAHNEQFF
CDR3nt: TGTGCCAGCAGCTTAGATGGTGGGAGGGCCCACAATGAGCAGTTCTTC

d_gene: NA
abundance: NA
len: 14
j_gene: TRBJ1-1
v_gene: TRBV5-1
CDR3aa: CASSLAGGDTEAFF
CDR3nt: TGCGCCAGCAGCTTGGCCGGCGGGGACACTGAAGCTTTCTTT

d_gene: TRBD1
abundance: NA
len: 15
j_gene: TRBJ1-1
v_gene: TRBV25-1
CDR3aa: CASSANYRGRTEAFF
CDR3nt: TGTGCCAGCAGTGCCAATTACAGGGGGCGAACTGAAGCTTTCTTT

d_gene: TRBD2
abundance: NA
len: 16
j_gene: TRBJ2-2
v_gene: TRBV5-1
CDR3aa: CASSFGLAGLTGELFF
CDR3nt: TGCGCCAGCAGCTTCGGACTAGCGGGATTGACCGGGGAGCTGTTTTTT

d_gene: NA
abundance: NA
len: 13
j_gene: TRBJ2-7
v_gene: TRBV30
CDR3aa: CAWRLGSSYEQYF
CDR3nt: TGTGCCTGGAGGCTTGGCAGCTCCTACGAGCAGTACTTC

d_gene: NA
abundance: NA
len: 11
j_gene: TRBJ2-5
v_gene: TRBV2
CDR3aa: CASGVQETQYF
CDR3nt: TGTGCCTCCGGGGTCCAAGAGACCCAGTACTTC

d_gene: TRBD1
abundance: NA
len: 16
j_gene: TRBJ2-1
v_gene: TRBV4-3
CDR3aa: CASSPRQGSSYNEQFF
CDR3nt: TGCGCCAGCAGCCCCCGACAGGGGAGCTCCTACAATGAGCAGTTCTTC

d_gene: NA
abundance: NA
len: 14
j_gene: TRBJ1-1
v_gene: TRBV28
CDR3aa: CASSLLRVRTEAFF
CDR3nt: TGTGCCAGCAGTTTACTCAGGGTAAGAACTGAAGCTTTCTTT

d_gene: NA
abundance: NA
len: 13
j_gene: TRBJ2-2
v_gene: TRBV15
CDR3aa: CATSSLNTGELFF
CDR3nt: TGTGCCACCAGCAGTTTGAACACCGGGGAGCTGTTTTTT

d_gene: NA
abundance: NA
len: 16
j_gene: TRBJ2-2
v_gene: TRBV30
CDR3aa: CAWSVGSTRRYGELFF
CDR3nt: TGTGCCTGGAGTGTAGGGAGCACCAGAAGATACGGGGAGCTGTTTTTT

d_gene: TRBD2
abundance: NA
len: 14
j_gene: TRBJ2-1
v_gene: TRBV5-6
CDR3aa: CASTRVAGGGEQFF
CDR3nt: TGTGCCAGCACCAGGGTAGCGGGAGGGGGTGAGCAGTTCTTC

d_gene: NA
abundance: once
len: 15
j_gene: TRBJ2-3
v_gene: TRBV18
CDR3aa: CASSPLTGSTDTQYF
CDR3nt: TGTGCCAGCTCACCTTTGACAGGAAGCACAGATACGCAGTATTTT

d_gene: NA
abundance: NA
len: 14
j_gene: TRBJ2-7
v_gene: TRBV6-6
CDR3aa: CASSNRISSYEQYF
CDR3nt: TGTGCCAGCAGCAACCGGATTTCATCCTACGAGCAGTACTTC

d_gene: TRBD2
abundance: NA
len: 15
j_gene: TRBJ2-1
v_gene: TRBV7-3
CDR3aa: CASSSAGAPYNEQFF
CDR3nt: TGTGCCAGCAGCTCAGCGGGGGCGCCTTACAATGAGCAGTTCTTC

d_gene: TRBD2
abundance: NA
len: 16
j_gene: TRBJ2-2
v_gene: TRBV4-1
CDR3aa: CASSQDPSGITGELFF
CDR3nt: TGCGCCAGCAGCCAAGATCCTAGCGGGATCACCGGGGAGCTGTTTTTT